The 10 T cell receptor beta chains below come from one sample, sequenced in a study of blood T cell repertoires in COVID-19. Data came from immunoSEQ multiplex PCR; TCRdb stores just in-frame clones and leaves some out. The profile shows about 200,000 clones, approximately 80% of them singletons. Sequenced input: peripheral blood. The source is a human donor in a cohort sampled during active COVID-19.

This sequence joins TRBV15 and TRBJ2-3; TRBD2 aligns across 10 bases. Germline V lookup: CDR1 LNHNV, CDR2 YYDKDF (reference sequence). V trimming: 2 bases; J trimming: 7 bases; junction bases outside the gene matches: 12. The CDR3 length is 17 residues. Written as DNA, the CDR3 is TGTGCCACCAGCAGAATTCCCCTAGGAGCGGGAGGGTATACGCAGTATTTT. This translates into CATSRIPLGAGGYTQYF.

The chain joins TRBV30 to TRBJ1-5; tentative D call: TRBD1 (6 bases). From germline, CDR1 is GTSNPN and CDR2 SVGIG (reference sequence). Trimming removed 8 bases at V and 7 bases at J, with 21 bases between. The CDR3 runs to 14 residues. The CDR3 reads CAARDTRPRQPQHF. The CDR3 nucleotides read TGTGCCGCCCGGGACACCCGACCAAGGCAGCCCCAGCATTTT.

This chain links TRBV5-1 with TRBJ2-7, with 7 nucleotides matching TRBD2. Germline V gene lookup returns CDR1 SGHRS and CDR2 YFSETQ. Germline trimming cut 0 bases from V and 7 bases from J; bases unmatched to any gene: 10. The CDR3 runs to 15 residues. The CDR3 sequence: CASSLEGLLPEEQYF. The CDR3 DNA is TGCGCCAGCAGCTTGGAGGGACTACTACCTGAGGAGCAGTACTTC.

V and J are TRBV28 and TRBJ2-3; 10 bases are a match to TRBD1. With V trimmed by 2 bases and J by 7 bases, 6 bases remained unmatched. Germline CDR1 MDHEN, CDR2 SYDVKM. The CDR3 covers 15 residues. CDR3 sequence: CASSLLTGGANTQYF. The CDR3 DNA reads TGTGCCAGCAGTTTACTGACAGGGGGCGCGAATACGCAGTATTTT.

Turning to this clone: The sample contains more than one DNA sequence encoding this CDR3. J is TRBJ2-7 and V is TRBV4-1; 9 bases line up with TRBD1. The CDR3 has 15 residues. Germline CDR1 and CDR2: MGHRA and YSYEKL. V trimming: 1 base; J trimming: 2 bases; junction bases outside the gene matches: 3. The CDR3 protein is CASSQVGTGTYEQYF. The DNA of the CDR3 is TGCGCCAGCAGCCAAGTCGGGACAGGGACCTACGAGCAGTACTTC.

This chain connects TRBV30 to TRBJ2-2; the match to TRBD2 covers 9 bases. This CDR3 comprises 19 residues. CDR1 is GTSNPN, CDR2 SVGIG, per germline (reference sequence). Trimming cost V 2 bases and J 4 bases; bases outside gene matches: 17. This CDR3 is CAWSPSEREAWIGTGELFF. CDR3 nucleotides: TGTGCCTGGAGTCCTAGCGAGCGGGAGGCCTGGATCGGCACCGGGGAGCTGTTTTTT.

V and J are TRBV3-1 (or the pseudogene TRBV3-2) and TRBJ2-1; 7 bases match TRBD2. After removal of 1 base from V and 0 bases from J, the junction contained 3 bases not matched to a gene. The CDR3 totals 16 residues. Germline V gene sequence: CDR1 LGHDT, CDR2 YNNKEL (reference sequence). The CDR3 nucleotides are TGTGCCAGCAGCCAAGGGGGCGGGAGCTCCTACAATGAGCAGTTCTTC. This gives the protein CASSQGGGSSYNEQFF.

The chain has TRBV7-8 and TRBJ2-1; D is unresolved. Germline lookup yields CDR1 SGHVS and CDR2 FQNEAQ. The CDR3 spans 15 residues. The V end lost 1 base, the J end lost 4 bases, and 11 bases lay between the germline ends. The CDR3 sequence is CASSLGPARYNEQFF. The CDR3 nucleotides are TGTGCCAGCAGCTTAGGGCCAGCTAGATACAATGAGCAGTTCTTC. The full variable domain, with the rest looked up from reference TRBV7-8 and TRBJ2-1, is GAGVSQSPRYKVAKRGQDVALRCDPISGHVSLFWYQQALGQGPEFLTYFQNEAQLDKSGLPSDRFFAERPEGSVSTLKIQRTQQEDSAVYLCASSLGPARYNEQFFGPGTRLTVL.

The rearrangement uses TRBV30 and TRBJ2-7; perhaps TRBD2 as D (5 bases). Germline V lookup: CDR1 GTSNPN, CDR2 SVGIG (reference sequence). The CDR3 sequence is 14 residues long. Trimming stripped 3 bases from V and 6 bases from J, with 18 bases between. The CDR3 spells CAWRSLGMPTEQYF. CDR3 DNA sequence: TGTGCCTGGAGATCACTAGGAATGCCTACCGAGCAGTACTTC.

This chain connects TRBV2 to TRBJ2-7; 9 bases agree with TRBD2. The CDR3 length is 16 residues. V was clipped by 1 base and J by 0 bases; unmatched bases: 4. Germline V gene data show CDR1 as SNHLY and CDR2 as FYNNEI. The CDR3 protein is CASSEGGGRASYEQYF. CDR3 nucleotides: TGTGCCAGCAGTGAAGGGGGCGGGAGGGCCTCCTACGAGCAGTACTTC.